The 21 T cell receptor beta chains below were found in one sample sequenced in a study of cytomegalovirus exposure and HLA in healthy donors. The PCR used 60 Vbeta and 13 Jbeta primers. Some clones are missing from TCRdb's copy, which holds only in-frame ones; the method was immunoSEQ multiplex PCR. In the table there are 150,000 or so clones, roughly 77% of which are singletons. Sequences were obtained from PBMCs. These TCRs come from a man aged 25-40 years in good health and CMV-seropositive.

This clone showed up just once. V usage is TRBV5-1 and J usage is TRBJ1-3, with a weak D call TRBD1 (6 bases). The CDR3 is made up of 14 amino acids. Trimming left V 0 bases short and J 2 bases short, with 6 bases between. The germline V gene has CDR1 SGHRS and CDR2 YFSETQ. The CDR3 sequence is CASSLDRAGNTIYF. Here the CDR3 DNA reads TGCGCCAGCAGCTTGGACAGGGCTGGAAACACCATATATTTT. Full variable domain (missing parts from reference TRBV5-1 and TRBJ1-3): KAGVTQTPRYLIKTRGQQVTLSCSPISGHRSVSWYQQTPGQGLQFLFEYFSETQRNKGNFPGRFSGRQFSNSRSEMNVSTLELGDSALYLCASSLDRAGNTIYFGEGSWLTVV.

The chain couples TRBV6-5 to TRBJ2-6; D may be TRBD1 (5 bases). V was clipped by 2 bases and J by 3 bases, with 11 bases between them. Germline loops: CDR1 MNHEY, CDR2 SVGAGI. The CDR3 consists of 16 residues. CDR3: CASSYDSLYGANVLTF. The CDR3 nucleotides are TGTGCCAGCAGTTACGACAGCCTATATGGGGCCAACGTCCTGACTTTC.

J is TRBJ2-7 and V is TRBV5-8; maybe TRBD1 (6 bases). Trimming removed 5 bases from V and 0 bases from J, with 9 bases in between. The CDR3 runs 13 residues. Germline V lookup: CDR1 SGHTS, CDR2 YDEGEE. In DNA form, the CDR3 reads TGTGCCAGCAGGAACAGGGTCTCCTACGAGCAGTACTTC. The encoded protein is CASRNRVSYEQYF.

This clone was recorded a few times. The chain couples TRBV7-6 to TRBJ2-1, with 9 bases matching TRBD1. V trimming: 5 bases; J trimming: 0 bases; junction bases outside the gene matches: 2. CDR3 length: 15 amino acids. Germline CDR1 reads SGHVS; CDR2 reads FNYEAQ. In DNA, the CDR3 is TGTGCCAGCAGCCAACAGGGGGCCTCCTACAATGAGCAGTTCTTC. Protein: CASSQQGASYNEQFF.

The rearrangement links TRBV27 to TRBJ1-2; maybe TRBD1 (5 bases). The germline V gene encodes CDR1 MNHEY and CDR2 SMNVEV (reference sequence). CDR3 length: 13 residues. Trimming shortened V by 3 bases and J by 4 bases, and 9 bases separated the two germline ends. The DNA of the CDR3 is TGTGCCAGCAGTTTTCAGGGCACCTATGGCTACACCTTC. Its translation is CASSFQGTYGYTF.

The chain recombines TRBV21-1 with TRBJ2-3; TRBD2, the table's D call, lacks a check against the DNA. TRBV21-1 is recorded as a pseudogene. The CDR3 covers 15 residues. This CDR3 reads CASSKVSAVTDTQYF. The CDR3 nucleotides read TGTGCCAGCAGCAAAGTTTCAGCGGTGACAGATACGCAGTATTTT.

The chain uses TRBV28 and TRBJ1-2, with 7 bases fitting TRBD1. Germline V CDR1 and CDR2: MDHEN, SYDVKM. The CDR3 runs to 17 residues. V shed 4 bases and J 4 bases; nucleotides not matched to a gene: 15. CDR3 loop: CASSSGTVPGGIYGYTF. The CDR3 bases are TGTGCCAGCAGTTCAGGGACAGTGCCTGGGGGAATCTATGGCTACACCTTC.

V and J are TRBV27 and TRBJ1-2, with 11 bases lining up with TRBD1. Germline lookup yields CDR1 MNHEY and CDR2 SMNVEV (reference sequence). J was trimmed by 7 bases and V by 5 bases; bases with no gene match: 9. CDR3 length equals 15 residues. The CDR3 coding sequence is TGTGCCAGCAGTCCGGACAGGGGGCGTATAGGTGGCTACACCTTC. Its protein is CASSPDRGRIGGYTF.

CDR3: CASSPEGQGGNYGYTF. CDR3 DNA sequence: TGTGCCAGTAGCCCAGAGGGGCAGGGGGGTAACTATGGCTACACCTTC. The chain employs TRBV19 and TRBJ1-2; 7 nucleotides match TRBD1. The CDR3 contains 16 residues. The germline gives CDR1 LNHDA, CDR2 SQIVND (reference sequence). J gave up 1 base and V 6 bases, and 11 bases lay outside the gene matches.

The sample holds one count of this clone. The gene calls are TRBV19 and TRBJ1-2; maybe TRBD1 (5 bases). Germline V gene sequence: CDR1 LNHDA, CDR2 SQIVND (reference sequence). The CDR3 spans 14 residues. V lost 3 bases and J lost 3, with 11 bases in between. The CDR3 is CASSIPGWDYGYTF. The DNA of the CDR3 is TGTGCCAGTAGTATTCCAGGGTGGGACTATGGCTACACCTTC.

The rearrangement uses TRBV29-1 and TRBJ1-4, with D tentatively TRBD1 (6 bases). The CDR3 runs to 13 residues. V lost 8 bases and J 5 bases, leaving 15 bases between the germline ends. Germline V gives CDR1 SQVTM, CDR2 ANQGSEA. Written as DNA, the CDR3 is TGCAGCCCCTGGGTAGGGACAAATGAAAAACTGTTTTTT. Protein sequence: CSPWVGTNEKLFF.

This chain connects TRBV5-6 to TRBJ1-2; D not resolved. Germline-derived CDR1 and CDR2 are SGHDT and YYEEEE. V was shortened by 4 bases and J by 5 bases, with 15 bases between the two germline ends. The CDR3 totals 14 residues. In DNA, the CDR3 is TGTGCCAGCAGCCCAATGGAGGGAAGTTATGGCTACACCTTC. Translation gives CASSPMEGSYGYTF.

The chain joins TRBV7-8 to TRBJ1-5, with a possible D match to TRBD1 (5 bases). CDR3 length: 15 residues. V was pared by 6 bases and J by 2 bases, with 14 bases between. Germline V CDR1 and CDR2: SGHVS, FQNEAQ. The CDR3 is CASRLGQGRNQPQHF. The CDR3 DNA is TGTGCCAGCAGGTTGGGGCAGGGCCGCAATCAGCCCCAGCATTTT.

V and J are TRBV29-1 and TRBJ2-7, with TRBD1 matching 9 bases. Germline-derived CDR1 and CDR2 are SQVTM and ANQGSEA. With V trimmed by 0 bases and J by 12 bases, 12 bases remained unmatched. The CDR3 runs 14 residues. Here the CDR3 reads CSVEDRKTGGVRYF. The CDR3 nucleotides read TGCAGCGTTGAAGATCGAAAGACAGGGGGGGTGCGGTACTTC.

The chain is built from TRBV11-3 and TRBJ2-7, with TRBD1 matching 7 bases. CDR1 SGHNT and CDR2 YENEEA come from the germline V gene. The CDR3 runs 13 residues. V shed 0 bases and J 7 bases; nucleotides not matched to a gene: 3. This chain's CDR3 is CASSLEGGREQYF. Here the CDR3 DNA reads TGTGCCAGCAGCTTAGAAGGGGGCAGAGAGCAGTACTTC.

V usage is TRBV27 and J usage is TRBJ2-1; D not resolved. The CDR3 extends over 12 amino acids. Trimming stripped 2 bases from V and 9 bases from J, with 8 bases between. Germline CDR1 reads MNHEY; CDR2 reads SMNVEV (reference sequence). CDR3 nucleotide sequence: TGTGCCAGCAGTTTAATCCGAGGTGAGCAGTTCTTC. It encodes CASSLIRGEQFF.

The J gene is TRBJ1-3, the V gene TRBV18; 7 bases are a match to TRBD1. The trim removed 3 bases at V and 3 bases at J, leaving 5 bases unmatched. CDR3 length equals 15 residues. Germline V gives CDR1 KGHSH, CDR2 LQKENI. The CDR3 DNA sequence: TGTGCCAGCTCACCTCAGGGACAGTTTGGAAACACCATATATTTT. Residues: CASSPQGQFGNTIYF.

This sequence joins TRBV5-8 and TRBJ2-7, with 8 nucleotides matching TRBD1. The V gene's germline CDR1 is SGHTS and CDR2 YDEGEE. J lost 2 bases, V lost 4 bases, and 2 bases had no gene match. There are 13 residues in the CDR3. The CDR3 here is CASSRTGTYEQYF. The CDR3 nucleotides are TGTGCCAGCAGCCGGACAGGGACCTACGAGCAGTACTTC.

This clone was counted a few times. CDR3 residues: CASYPGTGGETQYF. The CDR3 coding sequence is TGTGCCAGCTACCCCGGGACAGGGGGGGAGACCCAGTACTTC. The V call is TRBV11-3, the J call TRBJ2-5; 11 bases are shared with TRBD1. Trimming cost V 8 bases and J 5 bases; bases outside gene matches: 7. This CDR3 spans 14 amino acids. The germline gives CDR1 SGHNT, CDR2 YENEEA.

The genes are TRBV6-5 and TRBJ1-1, with 8 bases fitting TRBD1. CDR1 and CDR2 from the germline V gene are MNHEY and SVGAGI. CDR3 size: 12 residues. The ends lost 8 bases at V and 4 bases at J; junction bases unmatched: 3. DNA for the CDR3: TGTGCCAGCCGCACAGGGGGCACTGAAGCTTTCTTT. It specifies CASRTGGTEAFF.

The rearrangement links TRBV11-2 to TRBJ1-2; possible D gene TRBD1, 5 bases. V lost 4 bases to trimming and J lost 2 bases, with 14 bases between them. The CDR3 is 15 amino acids. Germline V CDR1 and CDR2: SGHAT, FQNNGV. The CDR3 DNA follows: TGTGCCAGCAGCTCCCAGGGTTCGCCAAACTATGGCTACACCTTC. Protein: CASSSQGSPNYGYTF.